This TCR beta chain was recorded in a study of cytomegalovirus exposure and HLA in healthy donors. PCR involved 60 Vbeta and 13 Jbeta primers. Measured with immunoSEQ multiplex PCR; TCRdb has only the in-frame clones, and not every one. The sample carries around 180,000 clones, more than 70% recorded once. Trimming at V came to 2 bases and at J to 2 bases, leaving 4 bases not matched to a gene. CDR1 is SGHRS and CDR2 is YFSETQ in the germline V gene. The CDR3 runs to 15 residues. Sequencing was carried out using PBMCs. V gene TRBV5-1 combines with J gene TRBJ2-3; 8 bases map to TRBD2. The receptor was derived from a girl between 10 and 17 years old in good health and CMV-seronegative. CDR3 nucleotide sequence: TGCGCCAGCAGCTTAGCGGGGGCCGCCACAGATACGCAGTATTTT. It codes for CASSLAGAATDTQYF.